A single sample gave rise to the 12 T cell receptor beta chains below, sequenced in a study of T cell changes during pregnancy in multiple sclerosis (dated by TCRdb to between 2017 and 2020). Library preparation employed the immunoSEQ multiplex PCR assay. Sourced from immuneACCESS, this table was stored by TCRdb with only in-frame sequences that have V and J called. A share of the clones is absent; for the studies checked, an unresolved V gene accounts for under half, and the remainder has no known explanation. The table for this sample lists about 70,000 clones; roughly 94% of them were counted only once. Around 0.6% of the sample is in the top ten clones. Source: peripheral blood, taken in the third trimester of pregnancy. The receptor source for this set is a female donor with multiple sclerosis, enrolled in a pregnancy study.

This chain links TRBV5-1 with TRBJ2-1, with 7 positions matching TRBD2. The CDR3 loop spans 12 amino acids. CDR1 and CDR2 from the germline V gene are SGHRS and YFSETQ. V was pared by 4 bases and J by 9 bases, with 4 bases of the junction left unmatched. DNA for the CDR3: TGCGCCAGCAGCAGACCGGGAGGTGAGCAGTTCTTC. It encodes CASSRPGGEQFF. Full variable domain (missing parts from reference TRBV5-1 and TRBJ2-1): KAGVTQTPRYLIKTRGQQVTLSCSPISGHRSVSWYQQTPGQGLQFLFEYFSETQRNKGNFPGRFSGRQFSNSRSEMNVSTLELGDSALYLCASSRPGGEQFFGPGTRLTVL.

The chain links TRBV9 to TRBJ2-1; tentatively, D is TRBD2 (6 bases). The germline CDR1 and CDR2 sequences are SGDLS and YYNGEE. The germline V and J ends were trimmed by 0 bases and 0 bases, with 10 bases remaining between them. This CDR3 spans 16 amino acids. The DNA of the CDR3 is TGTGCCAGCAGCGTAGGTCTCGGGAGCTCCTACAATGAGCAGTTCTTC. Protein: CASSVGLGSSYNEQFF.

The chain links TRBV10-3 to TRBJ2-2; no clear D gene. The germline CDR1 and CDR2 sequences are ENHRY and SYGVKD. The CDR3 runs to 14 residues. V was cut by 7 bases and J by 0 bases, with 9 bases left in between. The CDR3 protein is CAITAQPNTGELFF. As DNA, the CDR3 is TGTGCCATCACGGCACAGCCGAACACCGGGGAGCTGTTTTTT.

The chain recombines TRBV4-3 with TRBJ2-6; possibly TRBD2 for D (6 bases). Germline V gene sequence: CDR1 LGHNA, CDR2 YSLEER. This CDR3 comprises 17 residues. Trimming pared 1 base from V and 0 bases from J, leaving 10 bases between. CDR3 in DNA: TGCGCCAGCAGCCAAGTATCCGGGGGCTCTGGGGCCAACGTCCTGACTTTC. Translating it yields CASSQVSGGSGANVLTF.

This chain links TRBV10-2 with TRBJ1-5, with D possibly being TRBD1 (5 bases). V gave up 4 bases and J gave up 3 bases, with 7 bases separating them. The CDR3 has 13 residues. Germline CDR1 and CDR2: WSHSY and SAAADI. The CDR3 protein is CASSAGYNQPQHF. CDR3 DNA: TGCGCCAGCAGTGCAGGGTACAATCAGCCCCAGCATTTT.

The chain combines TRBV2 with TRBJ1-5; tentative D call: TRBD1 (6 bases). The germline V gene has CDR1 SNHLY and CDR2 FYNNEI. This CDR3 has 14 amino acids. The V and J ends lost 7 bases and 4 bases respectively, with 14 bases between them. The CDR3 DNA sequence: TGTGCCAGCAAGGGGGACGGTCGTAATCAGCCCCAGCATTTT. This encodes CASKGDGRNQPQHF. The complete variable domain, with remaining parts taken from reference TRBV2 and TRBJ1-5, reads EPEVTQTPSHQVTQMGQEVILRCVPISNHLYFYWYRQILGQKVEFLVSFYNNEISEKSEIFDDQFSVERPDGSNFTLKIRSTKLEDSAMYFCASKGDGRNQPQHFGDGTRLSIL.

This clone has just one count. The CDR3 spells CASSEEGERGYTF. CDR3 coding DNA: TGTGCCAGCAGTGAAGAAGGGGAAAGAGGCTACACCTTC. The chain combines TRBV6-1 with TRBJ1-2; D is possibly TRBD1 (5 bases). The germline gives CDR1 MNHNS, CDR2 SASEGT. V lost 1 base and J lost 8, with 11 bases in between. There are 13 residues in the CDR3.

This clone was detected only once. V and J are TRBV6-5 and TRBJ1-5; tentatively, D is TRBD1 (5 bases). This CDR3 is 15 amino acids long. V lost 5 bases to trimming and J lost 4 bases, with 15 bases between them. In germline, CDR1 is MNHEY, CDR2 SVGAGI. CDR3 region: CASSRHGGRNQPQHF. CDR3 sequence (DNA): TGTGCCAGCAGTCGCCACGGGGGTCGGAATCAGCCCCAGCATTTT.

This chain links TRBV6-6 with TRBJ1-5, with unresolved D. Trimming shortened V by 6 bases and J by 2 bases, and 8 bases separated the two germline ends. The CDR3 is made up of 13 amino acids. The germline CDR1 and CDR2 sequences are MNHNY and SVGAGI (reference sequence). The CDR3 region has the DNA TGTGCCAGCAGGCCGCGGGGCAATCAGCCCCAGCATTTT. Translating gives CASRPRGNQPQHF.

V usage is TRBV25-1 and J usage is TRBJ1-1, with D maybe TRBD1 (6 bases). Trimming took 1 base from V and 8 from J, leaving 14 bases between them. Looked up from germline, CDR1 is MGHDK and CDR2 is SYGVNS. This CDR3 region has 14 residues. The CDR3 DNA reads TGTGCCAGCAGTGAATGGCTCGACAGGAAGGAAGCTTTCTTT. This gives the protein CASSEWLDRKEAFF.

This clone was detected once. This chain connects TRBV19 to TRBJ2-7, with D maybe TRBD2 (6 bases). Germline CDR1 is LNHDA and CDR2 is SQIVND (reference sequence). V was shortened by 1 base and J by 0 bases, with 13 bases between the two germline ends. The CDR3 is made up of 16 amino acids. CDR3 residues: CASSIAHGSSSYEQYF. The DNA of the CDR3 is TGTGCCAGTAGTATAGCCCACGGGAGCAGCTCCTACGAGCAGTACTTC.

V is TRBV5-1 and J is TRBJ1-5, with D hard to call. V shed 0 bases and J shed 0 bases, with 10 bases lying between them. Germline V gives CDR1 SGHRS, CDR2 YFSETQ. This CDR3 has 16 residues. Here the CDR3 DNA reads TGCGCCAGCAGCTTGGTACCTGGCGGTAGCAATCAGCCCCAGCATTTT. Amino acid sequence: CASSLVPGGSNQPQHF.